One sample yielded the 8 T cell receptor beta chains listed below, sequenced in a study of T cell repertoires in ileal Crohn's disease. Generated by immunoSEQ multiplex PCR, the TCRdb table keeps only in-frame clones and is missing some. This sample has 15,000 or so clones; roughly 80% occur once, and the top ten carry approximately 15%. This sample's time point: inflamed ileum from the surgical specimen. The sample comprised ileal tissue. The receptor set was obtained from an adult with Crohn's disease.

The CDR3 loop reads CASSPRDGRNSPLHF. The CDR3, as DNA: TGTGCCAGCAGCCCCCGGGACGGACGTAATTCACCCCTCCACTTT. The chain joins TRBV2 to TRBJ1-6; D possibly corresponds to TRBD1 (5 bases). From germline, CDR1 is SNHLY and CDR2 FYNNEI. CDR3 size: 15 residues. V was trimmed by 6 bases and J by 6 bases, leaving 15 bases between them.

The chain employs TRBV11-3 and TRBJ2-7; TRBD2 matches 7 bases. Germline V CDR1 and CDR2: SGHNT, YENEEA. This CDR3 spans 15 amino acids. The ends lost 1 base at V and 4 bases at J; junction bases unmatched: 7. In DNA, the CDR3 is TGTGCCAGCAGCTTAGGGGCTAGCGGAACTTACGAGCAGTACTTC. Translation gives CASSLGASGTYEQYF.

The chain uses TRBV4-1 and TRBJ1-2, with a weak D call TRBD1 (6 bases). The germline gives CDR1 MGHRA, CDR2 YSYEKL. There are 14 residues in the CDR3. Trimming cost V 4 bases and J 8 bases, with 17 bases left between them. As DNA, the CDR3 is TGCGCCAGCAGCCCCCTGGGGGGGCGAGGAGGCTACACCTTC. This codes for CASSPLGGRGGYTF.

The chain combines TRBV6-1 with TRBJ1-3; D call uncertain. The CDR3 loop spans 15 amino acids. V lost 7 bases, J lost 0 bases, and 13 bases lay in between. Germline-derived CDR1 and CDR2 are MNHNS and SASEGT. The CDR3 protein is CASTPRLRSGNTIYF. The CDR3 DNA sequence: TGTGCCAGCACCCCCAGGCTGCGCTCTGGAAACACCATATATTTT.

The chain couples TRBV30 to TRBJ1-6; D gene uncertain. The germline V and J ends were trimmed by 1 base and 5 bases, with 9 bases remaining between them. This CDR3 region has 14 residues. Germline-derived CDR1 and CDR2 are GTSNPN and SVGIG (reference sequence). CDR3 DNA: TGTGCCTGGAGTGATGGGCACAATAATTCACCCCTCCACTTT. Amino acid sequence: CAWSDGHNNSPLHF.

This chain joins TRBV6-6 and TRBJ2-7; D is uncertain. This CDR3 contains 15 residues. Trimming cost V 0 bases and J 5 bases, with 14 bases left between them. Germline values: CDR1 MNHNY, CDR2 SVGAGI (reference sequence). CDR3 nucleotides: TGTGCCAGCAGTTACTCGAGGCCGAGTGGTGACGAGCAGTACTTC. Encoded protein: CASSYSRPSGDEQYF.

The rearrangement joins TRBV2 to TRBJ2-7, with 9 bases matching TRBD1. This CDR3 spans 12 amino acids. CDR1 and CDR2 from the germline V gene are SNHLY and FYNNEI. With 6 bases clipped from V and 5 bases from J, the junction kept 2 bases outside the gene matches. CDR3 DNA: TGTGCCAGCAGCCGGGACAGGGACGAGCAGTACTTC. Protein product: CASSRDRDEQYF. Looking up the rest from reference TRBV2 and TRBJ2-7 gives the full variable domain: EPEVTQTPSHQVTQMGQEVILRCVPISNHLYFYWYRQILGQKVEFLVSFYNNEISEKSEIFDDQFSVERPDGSNFTLKIRSTKLEDSAMYFCASSRDRDEQYFGPGTRLTVT.

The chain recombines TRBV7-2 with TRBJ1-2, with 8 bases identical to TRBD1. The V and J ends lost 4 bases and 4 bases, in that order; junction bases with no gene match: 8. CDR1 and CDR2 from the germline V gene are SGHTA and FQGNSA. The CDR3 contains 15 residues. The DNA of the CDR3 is TGTGCCAGCAGCTCGCGCACGACAGGGGTCTATGGCTACACCTTC. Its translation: CASSSRTTGVYGYTF.